This T cell receptor (beta chain) originates from a study of blood T cell repertoires in COVID-19. In the original processing: Amplification with reference gene primers provided the estimates of nucleated cell counts. Here immunoSEQ multiplex PCR was the method, and the copy in TCRdb shows in-frame clones only, minus some. Clonal size and the V and J genes are those of that table, whereas D and trimming came from the DNA. The sample yields 250,000 to 350,000 clones, around 82% seen once. CDR3 size: 15 residues. Germline V gene sequence: CDR1 SGHTA, CDR2 FQGNSA. Comment on this clone: The junction departs from germline at one end; a sequencing error may be responsible. The identical CDR3 is also encoded by other nucleotide sequences in the sample.

Seattle's enrolled individuals joined amid active infection and were then monitored longitudinally. The sequenced sample consisted of peripheral blood. The chain joins TRBV7-2 to TRBJ1-5, with 9 bases that match TRBD1. This receptor was taken from a human donor with COVID-19, enrolled during active disease. The donor label of this sample is uncertain. Here the CDR3 reads CASSLDTGGNQPQHF. CDR3 nucleotide sequence: TGTGCCAGCAGCTTAGACACAGGGGGCAACCAGCCCCAGCATTTT. The full variable domain, in which reference TRBV7-2 and TRBJ1-5 provide the parts outside the CDR3, is GAGVSQSPSNKVTEKGKDVELRCDPISGHTALYWYRQSLGQGLEFLIYFQGNSAPDKSGLPSDRFSAERTGGSVSTLTIQRTQQEDSAVYLCASSLDTGGNQPQHFGDGTRLSIL.